Each of the 2 T cell receptor beta chains below was sequenced from the same sample in a study of molecular identifiers for immune sequencing clone quantification. Each CDR3 protein is one row after TCRdb ran MiXCR on the PCR reads. The data contain 85,000 to 90,000 distinct CDR3 sequences, around 20% of them singletons. Sequencing was carried out using naive CD8+ T cells from blood, with Jurkat cell RNA spiked in. The sample's subset: FACS-sorted CD8+CD4-CCR7+CD45RA+ naive T cells. The receptors originated from a human donor in good health. Some libraries in this study had Jurkat cell RNA spiked in.

This clonotype has ten or more counts. The chain employs TRBV27 and TRBJ2-1; 10 bases are a match to TRBD2. This CDR3 region has 14 residues. The V gene's germline CDR1 is MNHEY and CDR2 SMNVEV (reference sequence). Trimming took 5 bases from V and 3 from J; bases not matched to a gene: 1. DNA for the CDR3: TGTGCCAGCAGTCTAGCGGGAGACTACAATGAGCAGTTCTTC. Translating gives CASSLAGDYNEQFF.

The rearrangement joins TRBV27 to TRBJ2-2, with 7 bases lining up with TRBD2. The CDR3 length is 17 residues. CDR1 MNHEY and CDR2 SMNVEV come from the germline V gene (reference sequence). V dropped 3 bases and J dropped 5; count of bases not matched to a gene: 12. In nucleotides, the CDR3 is TGTGCCAGCAGTTTGCGAGGCAGGCAGGGAGGGACCGGGGAGCTGTTTTTT. Amino acids: CASSLRGRQGGTGELFF.